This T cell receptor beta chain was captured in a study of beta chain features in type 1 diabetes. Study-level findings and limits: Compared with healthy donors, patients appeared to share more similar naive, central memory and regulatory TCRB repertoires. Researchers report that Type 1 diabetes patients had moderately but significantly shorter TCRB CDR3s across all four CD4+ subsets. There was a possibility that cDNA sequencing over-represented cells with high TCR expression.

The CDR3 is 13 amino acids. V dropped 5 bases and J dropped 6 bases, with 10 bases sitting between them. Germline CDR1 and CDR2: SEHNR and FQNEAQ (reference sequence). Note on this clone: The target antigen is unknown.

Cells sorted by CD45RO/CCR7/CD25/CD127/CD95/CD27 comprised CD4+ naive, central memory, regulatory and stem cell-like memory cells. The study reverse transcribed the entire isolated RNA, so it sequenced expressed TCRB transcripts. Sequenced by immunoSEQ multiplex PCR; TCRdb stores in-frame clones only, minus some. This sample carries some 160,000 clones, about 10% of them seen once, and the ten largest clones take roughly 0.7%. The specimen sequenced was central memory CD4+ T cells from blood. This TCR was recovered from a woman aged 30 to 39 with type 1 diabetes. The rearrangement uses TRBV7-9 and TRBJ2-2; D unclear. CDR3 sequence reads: CASSPRWSGELFF. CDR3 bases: TGTGCCAGCAGCCCGAGGTGGTCCGGGGAGCTGTTTTTT.